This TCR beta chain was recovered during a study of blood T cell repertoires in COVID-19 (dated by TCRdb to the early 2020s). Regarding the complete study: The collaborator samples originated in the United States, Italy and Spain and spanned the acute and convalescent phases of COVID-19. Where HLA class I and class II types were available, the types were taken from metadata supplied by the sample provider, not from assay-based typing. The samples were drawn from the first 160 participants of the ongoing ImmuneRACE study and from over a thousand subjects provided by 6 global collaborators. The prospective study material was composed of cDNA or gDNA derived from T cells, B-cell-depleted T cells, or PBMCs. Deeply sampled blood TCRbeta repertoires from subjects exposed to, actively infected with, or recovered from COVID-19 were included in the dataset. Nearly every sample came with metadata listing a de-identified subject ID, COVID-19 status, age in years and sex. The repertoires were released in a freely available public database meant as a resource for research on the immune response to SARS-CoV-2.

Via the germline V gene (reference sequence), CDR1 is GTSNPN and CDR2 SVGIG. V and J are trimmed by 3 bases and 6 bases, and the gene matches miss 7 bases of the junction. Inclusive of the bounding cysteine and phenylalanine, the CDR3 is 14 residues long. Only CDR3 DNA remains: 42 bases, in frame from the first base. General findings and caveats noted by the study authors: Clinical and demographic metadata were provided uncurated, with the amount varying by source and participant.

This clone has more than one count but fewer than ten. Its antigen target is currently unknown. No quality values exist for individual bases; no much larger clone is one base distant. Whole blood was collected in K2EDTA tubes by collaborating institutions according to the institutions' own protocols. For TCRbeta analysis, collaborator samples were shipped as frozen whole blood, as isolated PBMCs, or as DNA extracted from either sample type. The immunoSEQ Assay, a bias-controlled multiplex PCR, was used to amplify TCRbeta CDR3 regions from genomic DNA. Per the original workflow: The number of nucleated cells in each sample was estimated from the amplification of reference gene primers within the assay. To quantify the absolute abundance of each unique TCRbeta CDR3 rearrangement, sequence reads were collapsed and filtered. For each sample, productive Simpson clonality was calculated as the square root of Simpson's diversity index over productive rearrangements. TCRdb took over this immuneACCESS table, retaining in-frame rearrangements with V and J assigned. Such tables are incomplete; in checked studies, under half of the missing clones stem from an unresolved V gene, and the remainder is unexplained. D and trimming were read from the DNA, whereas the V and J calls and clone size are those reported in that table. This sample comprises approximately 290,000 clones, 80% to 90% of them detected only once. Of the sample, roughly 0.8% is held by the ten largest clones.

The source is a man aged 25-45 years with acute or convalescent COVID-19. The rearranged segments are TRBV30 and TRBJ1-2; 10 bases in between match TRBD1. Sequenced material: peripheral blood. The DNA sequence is TGTGCCTGGAGCGCGCTCGGACAGGGGGATGGCTACACCTTC. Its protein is CAWSALGQGDGYTF.